These 2 T cell receptor beta chains share one sample of origin, sequenced in a study of control samples from healthy donors and cancer patients. The data were produced by immunoSEQ multiplex PCR, yet TCRdb's version contains in-frame clones alone and is incomplete. The sample yields fewer than 85,000 clones, about 92% seen once. The specimen sequenced was blood. These receptors were collected from a woman aged 60-70 years in good health.

The chain recombines TRBV28 with TRBJ2-2, with D unresolved. V was clipped by 5 bases and J by 4 bases, with 5 bases between them. This CDR3 region has 12 residues. The germline CDR1 and CDR2 sequences are MDHEN and SYDVKM. CDR3 protein: CASSQTTGELFF. The CDR3 DNA is TGTGCCAGCAGTCAGACCACCGGGGAGCTGTTTTTT.

J is TRBJ1-5 and V is TRBV28; D perhaps matches TRBD1 (6 bases). V shed 9 bases and J shed 7 bases, with 16 bases lying between them. Germline V gene sequence: CDR1 MDHEN, CDR2 SYDVKM. This CDR3 is 13 amino acids long. This CDR3 reads CASQKGGSQPQHF. In DNA, the CDR3 is TGTGCCAGTCAAAAAGGGGGGTCGCAGCCCCAGCATTTT.